These 29 T cell receptor beta chains share one sample of origin, sequenced in a study of a mutant IDH1 vaccine in newly diagnosed glioma. Specified time point: baseline, week 1 (first vaccination visit). Treatment in this sample: pre-vaccination baseline after standard-of-care therapy. The data were produced by immunoSEQ multiplex PCR, yet TCRdb's version contains in-frame clones alone and is incomplete. The profile shows about 50,000 clones, roughly 90% of them singletons. Specimen: PBMCs, collected from a glioma patient treated with radiotherapy, temozolomide or both. The source is a man between 40 and 49 years old with glioma.

The chain is built from TRBV12-5 and TRBJ2-2, with TRBD2 identical over 10 bases. V was clipped by 5 bases and J by 6 bases; unmatched bases: 3. Germline assignment: CDR1 LGHNT and CDR2 FRNRAP. CDR3 length: 14 amino acids. DNA for the CDR3: TGTGCTAGTGGTCGAAGCGGGAGGGCCGGGGAGCTGTTTTTT. This translates into CASGRSGRAGELFF.

This rearrangement joins TRBV9 to TRBJ2-3, with D uncertain. The CDR3 is made up of 12 amino acids. Germline loops: CDR1 SGDLS, CDR2 YYNGEE. V lost 4 bases and J 4 bases, leaving 7 bases between the germline ends. The CDR3 here is CASSITADTQYF. The CDR3 DNA sequence: TGTGCCAGCAGCATCACGGCAGATACGCAGTATTTT.

The chain uses TRBV6-5 and TRBJ2-7; 9 bases are a match to TRBD1. The CDR3 is 14 residues long. Germline V CDR1 and CDR2: MNHEY, SVGAGI. V shed 6 bases and J 1 base; nucleotides not matched to a gene: 4. CDR3 bases: TGTGCCAGCAGCAGGGGACAGGGTTCCTACGAGCAGTACTTC. This encodes CASSRGQGSYEQYF.

The chain is built from TRBV5-1 and TRBJ1-1, with 11 bases fitting TRBD1. The CDR3 loop spans 16 amino acids. The V segment lost 1 base and the J segment 5 bases; nucleotides outside the gene matches: 7. Germline V gene sequence: CDR1 SGHRS, CDR2 YFSETQ. CDR3 loop: CASSLFGGQGATEAFF. CDR3 DNA: TGCGCCAGCAGCTTGTTTGGAGGACAGGGGGCGACTGAAGCTTTCTTT.

The chain recombines TRBV6-1 with TRBJ1-1; 8 positions match TRBD1. CDR1 is MNHNS, CDR2 SASEGT, per germline. CDR3 length: 13 residues. The V gene end was trimmed by 5 bases and the J gene end by 5 bases; junction bases not matched to a gene: 4. Here the CDR3 reads CASSFTGGTEAFF. The CDR3 bases are TGTGCCAGCAGTTTCACAGGGGGGACTGAAGCTTTCTTT.

This chain joins TRBV29-1 and TRBJ1-2; a possible D gene is TRBD1 (5 bases). The CDR3 is 15 residues long. With 6 bases removed from V and 3 bases from J, the gap between germline ends came to 20 bases. Germline V gene data show CDR1 as SQVTM and CDR2 as ANQGSEA. The CDR3 region is CSVVKGPLEDYGYTF. In DNA form, the CDR3 reads TGCAGCGTCGTAAAGGGACCACTCGAGGACTATGGCTACACCTTC. The full variable domain, completed using reference TRBV29-1 and TRBJ1-2, is SAVISQKPSRDICQRGTSLTIQCQVDSQVTMMFWYRQQPGQSLTLIATANQGSEATYESGFVIDKFPISRPNLTFSTLTVSNMSPEDSSIYLCSVVKGPLEDYGYTFGSGTRLTVV.

The J gene is TRBJ1-5, the V gene TRBV18; D not certain. V lost 4 bases and J 10 bases, leaving 17 bases between the germline ends. Germline V lookup: CDR1 KGHSH, CDR2 LQKENI. The CDR3 covers 14 residues. The CDR3 here is CASSQGGPTSPQHF. CDR3 in DNA: TGTGCCAGCTCACAGGGAGGTCCGACTAGTCCCCAGCATTTT.

V usage is TRBV5-1 and J usage is TRBJ1-3, with 9 nucleotides matching TRBD1. Germline lookup yields CDR1 SGHRS and CDR2 YFSETQ. The CDR3 sequence is 16 residues long. V lost 4 bases to trimming and J lost 2 bases; unmatched junction nucleotides: 7. Here the CDR3 reads CASSAQGALAGNTIYF. In DNA form, the CDR3 reads TGCGCCAGCAGCGCACAGGGGGCCCTTGCTGGAAACACCATATATTTT.

The rearrangement links TRBV27 to TRBJ1-1; D unclear. The CDR3 is made up of 14 amino acids. Germline-derived CDR1 and CDR2 are MNHEY and SMNVEV (reference sequence). V lost 6 bases to trimming and J lost 7 bases, with 18 bases between them. The CDR3 loop reads CASRTPSGVGEAFF. The DNA for the CDR3 is TGTGCCAGCAGGACTCCCAGCGGGGTCGGTGAAGCTTTCTTT.

The CDR3 DNA reads TGTGCCAGTTGCTGGGGCATCGGCTACGAGCAGTACTTC. Translated: CASCWGIGYEQYF. The rearrangement links TRBV19 to TRBJ2-7; the D gene is possibly TRBD1 (5 bases). Germline V gene lookup returns CDR1 LNHDA and CDR2 SQIVND (reference sequence). The CDR3 covers 13 residues. Trimming took 8 bases from V and 3 from J, leaving 14 bases between them.

The chain employs TRBV5-1 and TRBJ2-5, with 7 nucleotides matching TRBD2. Germline loops: CDR1 SGHRS, CDR2 YFSETQ. The CDR3 is 14 amino acids. After removal of 4 bases from V and 2 bases from J, the junction contained 5 bases not matched to a gene. DNA of the CDR3: TGCGCCAGCAGCGGCGGGAGCAGTCAAGAGACCCAGTACTTC. It is translated as CASSGGSSQETQYF.

This clone is a singleton in its sample. The J gene is TRBJ2-7, the V gene TRBV29-1; possible D gene TRBD2, 5 bases. Between the trimmed V and J ends, which lost 3 bases and 4 bases, there was a span of 7 bases. Germline-derived CDR1 and CDR2 are SQVTM and ANQGSEA. CDR3 length: 11 amino acids. DNA for the CDR3: TGCAGCGTTGAGGAGGCTTACGAGCAGTACTTC. The encoded protein is CSVEEAYEQYF.

This chain links TRBV7-6 with TRBJ2-4, with D perhaps TRBD1 or TRBD2 (5 bases each). Germline assignment: CDR1 SGHVS and CDR2 FNYEAQ. The CDR3 totals 15 residues. V was shortened by 5 bases and J by 1 base, with 12 bases between the two germline ends. CDR3 residues: CASSLTREAKNIQYF. For the CDR3, the DNA is TGTGCCAGCAGCCTGACCAGGGAGGCCAAAAACATTCAGTACTTC.

The V call is TRBV4-1, the J call TRBJ1-1; weak D call: TRBD1 (5 bases). CDR3 length: 14 amino acids. V dropped 4 bases and J dropped 6 bases, with 15 bases sitting between them. Germline CDR1 and CDR2: MGHRA and YSYEKL. In nucleotides, the CDR3 is TGCGCCAGCAGCCGGGGACCCCTCGGGGCTGAAGCTTTCTTT. Translating gives CASSRGPLGAEAFF.

V gene TRBV5-8 combines with J gene TRBJ1-4, with TRBD1 matching 7 bases. Looked up from germline, CDR1 is SGHTS and CDR2 is YDEGEE. J lost 2 bases, V lost 0 bases, and 1 base had no gene match. The CDR3 loop spans 15 amino acids. CDR3: CASSLGQGTNEKLFF. The DNA for the CDR3 is TGTGCCAGCAGCTTGGGACAGGGCACTAATGAAAAACTGTTTTTT.

This clone was counted a few times. V is TRBV10-1 and J is TRBJ1-5; D perhaps matches TRBD1 (6 bases). Trimming left V 7 bases short and J 0 bases short, with 13 bases between. In germline, CDR1 is WNHNN, CDR2 SYGVQD (reference sequence). There are 15 residues in the CDR3. CDR3 in DNA: TGCGCCAGCACCGCGGACAGTTATAGCAATCAGCCCCAGCATTTT. It encodes CASTADSYSNQPQHF.

The chain couples TRBV6-6 to TRBJ1-3, with D hard to call. V was pared by 2 bases and J by 3 bases, with 14 bases between. Germline V CDR1 and CDR2: MNHNY, SVGAGI (reference sequence). CDR3 size: 16 residues. As DNA, the CDR3 is TGTGCCAGCAGTTACGGTCCATTGGGGAGTGGAAACACCATATATTTT. Encoded protein: CASSYGPLGSGNTIYF.

The genes are TRBV4-2 and TRBJ2-5; D remains unclear. V was shortened by 3 bases and J by 0 bases, with 14 bases between the two germline ends. In germline, CDR1 is LGHNA, CDR2 YNFKEQ. The CDR3 contains 16 residues. The CDR3: CASSHSLYLYQETQYF. In DNA, the CDR3 is TGTGCCAGCAGCCATAGCCTATATTTGTACCAAGAGACCCAGTACTTC.

About this clone itself: An end of the junction does not agree with germline; a read error may underlie this. This chain links TRBV27 with TRBJ1-1; D ambiguous. The CDR3 has 14 residues. Germline V gene data show CDR1 as MNHEY and CDR2 as SMNVEV (reference sequence). The CDR3 is CASSPILMNTEVFF. In nucleotides, the CDR3 is TGTGCCAGCAGTCCCATCCTAATGAACACTGAAGTTTTCTTT.

The chain employs TRBV18 and TRBJ1-2; D unclear. Germline CDR1 KGHSH, CDR2 LQKENI. V lost 1 base and J lost 6, with 12 bases in between. The CDR3 covers 14 residues. The CDR3 coding sequence is TGTGCCAGCTCACCACTAAGGGAGAGAGATGGCTACACCTTC. Its translation is CASSPLRERDGYTF. The whole variable domain, remainder taken from reference TRBV18 and TRBJ1-2, is NAGVMQNPRHLVRRRGQEARLRCSPMKGHSHVYWYRQLPEEGLKFMVYLQKENIIDESGMPKERFSAEFPKEGPSILRIQQVVRGDSAAYFCASSPLRERDGYTFGSGTRLTVV.

The V and J genes are TRBV5-6 and TRBJ1-2, with 7 nucleotides matching TRBD1. This CDR3 has 13 residues. CDR1 SGHDT and CDR2 YYEEEE come from the germline V gene. The trim removed 6 bases at V and 2 bases at J, leaving 4 bases unmatched. CDR3 region: CASNLQGNYGYTF. The DNA of the CDR3 is TGTGCCAGCAACCTACAGGGGAACTATGGCTACACCTTC.

The V call is TRBV5-8, the J call TRBJ2-1; TRBD2 agrees at 11 bases. V gave up 0 bases and J gave up 15 bases; unmatched junction bases: 8. The length of the CDR3 is 14 residues. Germline V gene sequence: CDR1 SGHTS, CDR2 YDEGEE. CDR3: CASSLGTSGYTAFF. CDR3 DNA sequence: TGTGCCAGCAGCTTGGGGACTAGCGGGTACACGGCGTTCTTC.

This clone was detected once. J is TRBJ2-3 and V is TRBV6-6, with D perhaps assigned TRBD1 or TRBD2 (6 bases each). CDR1 and CDR2 (germline): MNHNY, SVGAGI (reference sequence). The V and J ends lost 6 bases and 2 bases respectively, with 12 bases between them. The CDR3 contains 14 residues. The CDR3 spells CASRGRTATDTQYF. CDR3 coding DNA: TGTGCCAGCAGGGGGAGGACAGCCACAGATACGCAGTATTTT.

The V and J genes are TRBV27 and TRBJ1-1; 10 nucleotides agree with TRBD1. Trimming cost V 7 bases and J 8 bases; bases outside gene matches: 7. Germline CDR1 is MNHEY and CDR2 is SMNVEV (reference sequence). The CDR3 runs 13 residues. The CDR3 here is CASKGQGTTEAFF. CDR3 bases: TGTGCCAGCAAGGGACAGGGGACTACCGAAGCTTTCTTT.

The chain has TRBV9 and TRBJ2-2; a weak D match, TRBD2 (6 bases). CDR1 and CDR2 from the germline V gene are SGDLS and YYNGEE. Deletions cut 5 bases from V and 0 bases from J, with 11 bases between. The CDR3 totals 15 residues. CDR3 sequence (DNA): TGTGCCAGCAGGGGAGGACTCTCGAACACCGGGGAGCTGTTTTTT. It is translated as CASRGGLSNTGELFF.

The table lists this clone with a count of one. This chain's CDR3 is CASSPLNTLGLYNEQFF. The CDR3 bases are TGTGCCAGCTCACCACTGAATACCTTGGGATTATACAATGAGCAGTTCTTC. The V call is TRBV18, the J call TRBJ2-1, with no clear D. The CDR3 spans 17 residues. Trimming cost V 1 base and J 4 bases, with 17 bases left between them. Per germline, CDR1 KGHSH and CDR2 LQKENI.

The gene calls are TRBV29-1 and TRBJ2-5; tentative D call: TRBD2 (6 bases). V dropped 6 bases and J dropped 5 bases, with 16 bases sitting between them. The CDR3 loop spans 13 amino acids. Per the germline V gene, CDR1 is SQVTM and CDR2 is ANQGSEA. The CDR3 loop reads CSVLLGGGETQYF. DNA for the CDR3: TGCAGCGTCCTTCTGGGCGGAGGGGAGACCCAGTACTTC.

The chain has TRBV29-1 and TRBJ1-1; no reliable D call. CDR3 length equals 12 residues. Looked up from germline, CDR1 is SQVTM and CDR2 is ANQGSEA. Trimming cost V 1 base and J 4 bases, with 7 bases left between them. This chain's CDR3 is CSVEGAGTEAFF. CDR3 DNA: TGCAGCGTTGAAGGGGCGGGCACTGAAGCTTTCTTT.

The table lists this clone with a few counts. CDR3: CASSGDRGNTIYF. The CDR3, as DNA: TGTGCCAGCAGTGGGGACAGAGGAAACACCATATATTTT. J is TRBJ1-3 and V is TRBV6-5; 7 bases agree with TRBD1. Germline CDR1 MNHEY, CDR2 SVGAGI. Trimming took 5 bases from V and 4 from J; bases not matched to a gene: 2. The CDR3 runs 13 residues.